The next 16 T cell receptor beta chains were all read from a single sample in a study of shared clonotypes between healthy human individuals. The protocol was immunoSEQ multiplex PCR, while the TCRdb copy is restricted to in-frame clones and leaves out a portion. Here the sample spans about 230,000 clones, over 50% being singletons. Sequencing was performed on memory CD4+ T cells sorted from blood. Sample subset: CD45RA-negative fraction. The receptors here all came from a man aged 30-40 years in good health.

The CDR3 bases are TGTGCCAGCAGCATTACAGGGGCCTGGGGCTACAATGAGCAGTTCTTC. This encodes CASSITGAWGYNEQFF. J is TRBJ2-1 and V is TRBV28; 7 nucleotides match TRBD1. Unmatched junction bases numbered 11, after V lost 6 bases and J lost 3 bases. Germline V gene sequence: CDR1 MDHEN, CDR2 SYDVKM. The CDR3 has 16 residues.

The chain couples TRBV29-1 to TRBJ2-1, with 10 positions matching TRBD2. From germline, CDR1 is SQVTM and CDR2 ANQGSEA. This CDR3 contains 19 residues. Trimming took 0 bases from V and 2 from J; bases not matched to a gene: 13. The CDR3 here is CSVEDRWVSGRDPYNEQFF. The CDR3 DNA reads as TGCAGCGTTGAAGATAGGTGGGTCAGCGGGAGGGACCCCTACAATGAGCAGTTCTTC.

This chain uses TRBV6-5 with TRBJ2-7; D is uncertain. Germline CDR1 MNHEY, CDR2 SVGAGI. The CDR3 runs 16 residues. V was clipped by 1 base and J by 2 bases, with 15 bases between them. The CDR3 here is CASSYWEGITPYEQYF. The DNA for the CDR3 is TGTGCCAGCAGTTACTGGGAAGGGATTACGCCCTACGAGCAGTACTTC.

The chain has TRBV28 and TRBJ2-3; 10 bases are shared with TRBD1. After removal of 5 bases from V and 5 bases from J, the junction contained 10 bases not matched to a gene. The CDR3 runs 16 residues. In germline, CDR1 is MDHEN, CDR2 SYDVKM. CDR3 region: CASSPSGTGDVDTQYF. As DNA, the CDR3 is TGTGCCAGCAGTCCCTCCGGGACAGGGGACGTAGATACGCAGTATTTT.

The chain recombines TRBV10-2 with TRBJ2-1; 11 bases are a match to TRBD2. The CDR3 length is 16 residues. The germline CDR1 and CDR2 sequences are WSHSY and SAAADI. V shed 8 bases and J 4 bases; nucleotides not matched to a gene: 10. CDR3 sequence reads: CASGRGGLAGYNEQFF. CDR3 DNA: TGCGCCAGCGGAAGAGGAGGACTAGCGGGTTACAATGAGCAGTTCTTC.

This clone was detected ten times or more. The chain joins TRBV5-4 to TRBJ2-5; TRBD1 is a possible D gene (6 bases). Germline lookup yields CDR1 SGHNT and CDR2 YYREEE (reference sequence). The V and J ends lost 2 bases and 2 bases respectively, with 7 bases between them. This CDR3 comprises 13 residues. CDR3 amino acids: CASSFGQQETQYF. The DNA of the CDR3 is TGTGCCAGCAGCTTTGGACAGCAAGAGACCCAGTACTTC.

V is TRBV4-3 and J is TRBJ2-2, with 13 bases identical to TRBD2. Looked up from germline, CDR1 is LGHNA and CDR2 is YSLEER. Trimming at V came to 3 bases and at J to 6 bases, leaving 4 bases not matched to a gene. This CDR3 has 16 residues. CDR3 nucleotides: TGCGCCAGCAGCCACACCGGGACTAGCGGGGCCGGGGAGCTGTTTTTT. As protein: CASSHTGTSGAGELFF.

In its sample, this clone was seen a few times. This sequence joins TRBV28 and TRBJ2-5; tentatively, D is TRBD2 (6 bases). In germline, CDR1 is MDHEN, CDR2 SYDVKM. The CDR3 runs to 13 residues. Trimming left V 6 bases short and J 4 bases short, with 12 bases between. CDR3 in DNA: TGTGCCAGCAGGCTCGGAGCGGGAGAGACCCAGTACTTC. It translates to CASRLGAGETQYF.

In this sample, this clone turned up many times. The rearrangement joins TRBV4-1 to TRBJ2-5; the D is unclear. The CDR3 has 16 amino acids. CDR1 MGHRA and CDR2 YSYEKL come from the germline V gene. V lost 0 bases and J lost 4, with 15 bases in between. CDR3 DNA: TGCGCCAGCAGCCAAGACGTGAGGCCGTATACAGAGACCCAGTACTTC. This gives the protein CASSQDVRPYTETQYF.

The sample holds a few counts of this clone. The chain joins TRBV28 to TRBJ1-5; tentatively, D is TRBD1 (6 bases). Trimming cost V 3 bases and J 7 bases, with 16 bases left between them. CDR1 and CDR2 (germline): MDHEN, SYDVKM. This CDR3 region has 15 residues. CDR3 in DNA: TGTGCCAGCAGTTTTCCCGCTGGGGGGCGGCAGCCCCAGCATTTT. Amino acids: CASSFPAGGRQPQHF.

The chain combines TRBV28 with TRBJ2-6; D may be TRBD2 (5 bases). CDR1 and CDR2 (germline): MDHEN, SYDVKM. V was trimmed by 7 bases and J by 1 base, leaving 20 bases between them. The CDR3 consists of 18 residues. CDR3 bases: TGTGCCAGCACCCCCGGAAGACTACATAGATCTGGGGCCAACGTCCTGACTTTC. It translates to CASTPGRLHRSGANVLTF.

This clone was detected many times. This sequence joins TRBV5-1 and TRBJ2-7, with 10 bases that match TRBD2. The CDR3 loop spans 15 amino acids. The ends lost 4 bases at V and 7 bases at J; junction bases unmatched: 11. Germline V gene lookup returns CDR1 SGHRS and CDR2 YFSETQ. The CDR3 spells CASSQGLATEGEQYF. DNA for the CDR3: TGCGCCAGCAGCCAGGGACTAGCGACCGAGGGGGAGCAGTACTTC.

J is TRBJ2-5 and V is TRBV19; 9 bases match TRBD2. This CDR3 comprises 15 residues. Germline V gene sequence: CDR1 LNHDA, CDR2 SQIVND (reference sequence). J gave up 3 bases and V 5 bases, and 7 bases lay outside the gene matches. CDR3 loop: CASSGETSGEETQYF. DNA for the CDR3: TGTGCCAGTAGTGGTGAGACTAGCGGCGAAGAGACCCAGTACTTC.

The chain has TRBV7-9 and TRBJ1-3; D gene uncertain. V lost 4 bases to trimming and J lost 2 bases, with 6 bases between them. The CDR3 has 13 amino acids. CDR1 SEHNR and CDR2 FQNEAQ come from the germline V gene (reference sequence). The CDR3 protein is CASSSMAGNTIYF. CDR3 nucleotide sequence: TGTGCCAGCAGCTCCATGGCTGGAAACACCATATATTTT.

As for this clone: No DNA is shown, since the ends of the CDR3 on it are uncertain; the CDR3 is the one TCRdb lists. V gene TRBV10-3 combines with J gene TRBJ1-4. The CDR3 has 14 residues if both end residues are counted. Germline V gives CDR1 ENHRY, CDR2 SYGVKD. CDR3 protein: CAISESYTSAKLFF.

J is TRBJ2-3 and V is TRBV10-3, with D perhaps assigned TRBD1 or TRBD2 (5 bases each). CDR3 length: 16 amino acids. The V gene's germline CDR1 is ENHRY and CDR2 SYGVKD. V lost 4 bases to trimming and J lost 0 bases, with 14 bases between them. The CDR3 loop is CAISVRGTASTDTQYF. CDR3 sequence (DNA): TGTGCCATCAGTGTGAGAGGGACGGCTAGCACAGATACGCAGTATTTT.